This entry lists 7 T cell receptor beta chains sequenced from one sample in a study of blood T cell repertoires in COVID-19. Using immunoSEQ multiplex PCR, the repertoire was profiled, and TCRdb retains in-frame clones only, with some absent. The sample lists under 450,000 clones; around 83% were seen once. Sample: PBMCs or T cells enriched from blood (not recorded which). Source of these receptors: a woman aged 45-65 years who had recovered from COVID-19.

V is TRBV7-3 and J is TRBJ1-1; D may be TRBD1 (5 bases). Germline lookup yields CDR1 SGHTA and CDR2 FQGTGA. The CDR3 runs 14 residues. V gave up 5 bases and J gave up 1 base, with 11 bases separating them. The chain's CDR3 is CASSPGRGNTEAFF. The CDR3 DNA sequence: TGTGCCAGCAGCCCAGGAAGGGGGAACACTGAAGCTTTCTTT. Together with reference TRBV7-3 and TRBJ1-1, the CDR3 gives the full variable domain: GAGVSQTPSNKVTEKGKYVELRCDPISGHTALYWYRQSLGQGPEFLIYFQGTGAADDSGLPNDRFFAVRPEGSVSTLKIQRTERGDSAVYLCASSPGRGNTEAFFGQGTRLTVV.

This chain uses TRBV19 with TRBJ2-1; TRBD2 aligns across 12 bases. The CDR3 runs 15 residues. The junction had 7 bases not matched to a gene; V was cut back by 5 bases and J by 8 bases. Germline V gene data show CDR1 as LNHDA and CDR2 as SQIVND (reference sequence). In DNA form, the CDR3 reads TGTGCCAGTAGTCGACTAGCGGGAGCTACCCATGAGCAGTTCTTC. Translated: CASSRLAGATHEQFF.

The chain employs TRBV5-4 and TRBJ1-2; 10 bases fit TRBD1. V was pared by 1 base and J by 5 bases, with 5 bases of the junction left unmatched. CDR3 length equals 15 residues. Germline loops: CDR1 SGHNT, CDR2 YYREEE (reference sequence). The CDR3 DNA is TGTGCCAGCAGCTTGTCGGGACAGGGGTGGTATGGCTACACCTTC. Translated, it gives CASSLSGQGWYGYTF.

The chain recombines TRBV2 with TRBJ2-3; TRBD2 matches 8 bases. The CDR3 totals 14 residues. V lost 3 bases to trimming and J lost 7 bases; unmatched junction nucleotides: 6. CDR1 is SNHLY, CDR2 FYNNEI, per germline. The chain's CDR3 is CASSDMVAGHTQYF. CDR3 nucleotide sequence: TGTGCCAGCAGTGACATGGTAGCGGGGCATACGCAGTATTTT.

The genes are TRBV18 and TRBJ2-1; 7 bases line up with TRBD2. The CDR3 has 14 amino acids. V was pared by 3 bases and J by 5 bases, with 4 bases of the junction left unmatched. Germline V gene lookup returns CDR1 KGHSH and CDR2 LQKENI. The DNA of the CDR3 is TGTGCCAGCTCACCCTACGGACTAGACAATGAGCAGTTCTTC. Residues: CASSPYGLDNEQFF.

The chain uses TRBV7-2 and TRBJ2-2; D remains ambiguous. Germline V gene sequence: CDR1 SGHTA, CDR2 FQGNSA. With 2 bases removed from V and 1 base from J, the gap between germline ends came to 11 bases. CDR3 length: 16 residues. CDR3 loop: CASSLRRIRNTGELFF. The CDR3 DNA follows: TGTGCCAGCAGCTTACGTCGTATCCGGAACACCGGGGAGCTGTTTTTT. Together with reference TRBV7-2 and TRBJ2-2, the CDR3 gives the full variable domain: GAGVSQSPSNKVTEKGKDVELRCDPISGHTALYWYRQSLGQGLEFLIYFQGNSAPDKSGLPSDRFSAERTGGSVSTLTIQRTQQEDSAVYLCASSLRRIRNTGELFFGEGSRLTVL.

The rearrangement joins TRBV30 to TRBJ2-1; TRBD1 matches at 8 bases. CDR1 is GTSNPN, CDR2 SVGIG, per germline (reference sequence). V dropped 4 bases and J dropped 4; count of bases not matched to a gene: 3. The CDR3 totals 13 residues. CDR3: CAWNQGAYNEQFF. The CDR3 nucleotides read TGTGCCTGGAATCAGGGGGCTTACAATGAGCAGTTCTTC.